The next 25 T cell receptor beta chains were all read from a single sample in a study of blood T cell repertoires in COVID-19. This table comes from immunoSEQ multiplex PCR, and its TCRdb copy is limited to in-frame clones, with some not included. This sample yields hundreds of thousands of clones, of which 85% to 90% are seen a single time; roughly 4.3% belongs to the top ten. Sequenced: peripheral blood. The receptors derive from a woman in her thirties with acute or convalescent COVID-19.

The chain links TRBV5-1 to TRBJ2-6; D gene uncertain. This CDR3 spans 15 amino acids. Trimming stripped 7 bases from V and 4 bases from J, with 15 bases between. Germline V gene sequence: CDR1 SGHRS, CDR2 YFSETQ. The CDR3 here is CASRPFALGANVLTF. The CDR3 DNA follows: TGCGCCAGCCGTCCCTTTGCGTTAGGGGCCAACGTCCTGACTTTC.

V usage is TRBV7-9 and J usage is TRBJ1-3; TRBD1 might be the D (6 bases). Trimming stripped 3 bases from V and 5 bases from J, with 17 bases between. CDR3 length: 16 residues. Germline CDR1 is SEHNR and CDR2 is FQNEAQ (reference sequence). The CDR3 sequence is CASSFPEGEGRNTIYF. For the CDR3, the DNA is TGTGCCAGCAGCTTTCCTGAGGGGGAGGGGAGAAACACCATATATTTT.

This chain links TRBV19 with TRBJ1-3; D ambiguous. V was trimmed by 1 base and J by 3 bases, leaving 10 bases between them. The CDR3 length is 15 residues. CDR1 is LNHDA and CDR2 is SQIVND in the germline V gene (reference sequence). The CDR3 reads CASSIGATVGNTIYF. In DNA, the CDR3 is TGTGCCAGTAGTATAGGAGCGACGGTTGGAAACACCATATATTTT.

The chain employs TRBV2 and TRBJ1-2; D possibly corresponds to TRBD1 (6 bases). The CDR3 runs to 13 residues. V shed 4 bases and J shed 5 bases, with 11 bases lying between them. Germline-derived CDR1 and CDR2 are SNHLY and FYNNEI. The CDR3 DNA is TGTGCCAGCAGTGCAAACAGGGAGTATGGCTACACCTTC. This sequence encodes CASSANREYGYTF.

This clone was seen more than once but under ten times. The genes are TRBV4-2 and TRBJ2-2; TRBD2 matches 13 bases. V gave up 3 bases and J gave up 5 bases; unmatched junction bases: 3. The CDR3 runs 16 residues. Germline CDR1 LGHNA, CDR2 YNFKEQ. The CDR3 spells CASSHQLAGGTGELFF. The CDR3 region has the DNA TGTGCCAGCAGCCACCAACTAGCGGGGGGGACCGGGGAGCTGTTTTTT.

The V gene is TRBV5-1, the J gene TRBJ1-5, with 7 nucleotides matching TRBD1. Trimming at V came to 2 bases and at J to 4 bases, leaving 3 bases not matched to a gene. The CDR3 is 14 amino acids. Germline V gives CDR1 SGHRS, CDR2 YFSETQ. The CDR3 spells CASSFAGGNQPQHF. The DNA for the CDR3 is TGCGCCAGCAGCTTCGCAGGGGGGAATCAGCCCCAGCATTTT.

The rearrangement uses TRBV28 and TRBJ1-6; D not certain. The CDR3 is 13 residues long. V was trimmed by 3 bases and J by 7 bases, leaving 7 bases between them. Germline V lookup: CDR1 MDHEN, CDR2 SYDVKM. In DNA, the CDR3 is TGTGCCAGCAGTTTCGTCTCGAATTCACCCCTCCACTTT. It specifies CASSFVSNSPLHF.

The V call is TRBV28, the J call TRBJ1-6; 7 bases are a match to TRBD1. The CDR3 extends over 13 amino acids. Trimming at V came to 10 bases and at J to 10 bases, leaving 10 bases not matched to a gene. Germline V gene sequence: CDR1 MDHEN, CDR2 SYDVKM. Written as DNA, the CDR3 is TGTGCCACCCACGGGACAGCAGAATCACCCCTCCACTTT. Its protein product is CATHGTAESPLHF.

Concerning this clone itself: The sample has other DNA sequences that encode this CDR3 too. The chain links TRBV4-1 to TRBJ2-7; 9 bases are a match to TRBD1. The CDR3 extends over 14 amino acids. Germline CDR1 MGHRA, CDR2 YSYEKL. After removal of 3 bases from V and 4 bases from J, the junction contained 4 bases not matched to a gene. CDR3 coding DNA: TGCGCCAGCAGCCAGGGACAGGGTTTGTACGAGCAGTACTTC. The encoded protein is CASSQGQGLYEQYF.

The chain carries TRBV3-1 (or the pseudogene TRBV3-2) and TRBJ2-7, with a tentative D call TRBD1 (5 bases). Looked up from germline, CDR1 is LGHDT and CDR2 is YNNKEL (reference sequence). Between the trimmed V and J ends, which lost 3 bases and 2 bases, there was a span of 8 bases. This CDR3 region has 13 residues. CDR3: CASSQGLTYEQYF. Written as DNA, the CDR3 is TGTGCCAGCAGCCAGGGGCTCACCTACGAGCAGTACTTC.

The CDR3 nucleotides read TGTGCCAGCATTCCGGGACTAGCGGAGTTACAAGAGACCCAGTACTTC. This encodes CASIPGLAELQETQYF. J is TRBJ2-5 and V is TRBV2, with 11 bases that match TRBD2. The CDR3 sequence is 16 residues long. Germline V gene data show CDR1 as SNHLY and CDR2 as FYNNEI. Trimming at V came to 7 bases and at J to 2 bases, leaving 9 bases not matched to a gene.

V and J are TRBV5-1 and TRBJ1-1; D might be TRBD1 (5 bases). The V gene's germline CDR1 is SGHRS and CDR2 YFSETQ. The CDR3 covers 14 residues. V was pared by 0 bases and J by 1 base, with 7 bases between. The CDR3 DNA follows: TGCGCCAGCAGCTTGGACAGGACGAACACTGAAGCTTTCTTT. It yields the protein CASSLDRTNTEAFF.

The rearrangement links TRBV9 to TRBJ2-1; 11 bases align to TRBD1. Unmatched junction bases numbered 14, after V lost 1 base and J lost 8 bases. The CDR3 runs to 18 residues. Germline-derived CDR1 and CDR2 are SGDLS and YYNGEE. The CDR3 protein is CASSVPRGGQGAWDEQFF. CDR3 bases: TGTGCCAGCAGCGTACCGAGAGGTGGACAGGGGGCATGGGATGAGCAGTTCTTC.

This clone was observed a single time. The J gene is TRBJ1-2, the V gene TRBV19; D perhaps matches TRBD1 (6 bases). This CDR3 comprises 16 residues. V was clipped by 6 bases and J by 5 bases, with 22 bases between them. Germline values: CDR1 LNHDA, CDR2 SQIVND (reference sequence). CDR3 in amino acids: CASSGRGTYGVYGYTF. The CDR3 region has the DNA TGTGCCAGTAGCGGGAGGGGGACGTATGGAGTATATGGCTACACCTTC.

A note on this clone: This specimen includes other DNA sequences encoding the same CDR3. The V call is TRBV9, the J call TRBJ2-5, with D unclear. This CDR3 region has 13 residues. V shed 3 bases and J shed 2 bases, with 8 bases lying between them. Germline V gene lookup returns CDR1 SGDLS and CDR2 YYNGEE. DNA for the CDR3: TGTGCCAGCAGCGGACGGGTACAAGAGACCCAGTACTTC. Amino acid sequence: CASSGRVQETQYF.

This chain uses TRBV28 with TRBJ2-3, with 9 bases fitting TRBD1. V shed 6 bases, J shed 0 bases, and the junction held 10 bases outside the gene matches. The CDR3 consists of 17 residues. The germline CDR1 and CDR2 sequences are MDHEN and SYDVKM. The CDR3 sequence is CASSTQPGQGSTDTQYF. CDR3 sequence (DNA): TGTGCCAGCAGCACCCAACCGGGACAGGGAAGCACAGATACGCAGTATTTT.

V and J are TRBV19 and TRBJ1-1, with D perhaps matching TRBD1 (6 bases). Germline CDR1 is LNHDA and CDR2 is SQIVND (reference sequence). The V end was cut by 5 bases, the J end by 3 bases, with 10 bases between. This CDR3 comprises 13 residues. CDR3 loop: CASSLQGYTEAFF. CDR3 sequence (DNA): TGTGCCAGTAGTCTGCAGGGGTACACTGAAGCTTTCTTT.

The CDR3 bases are TGTGCCAGCAGCTTAGCGGTGGTATGGGACAGCTCTGGAAACACCATATATTTT. Its protein product is CASSLAVVWDSSGNTIYF. The chain has TRBV7-8 and TRBJ1-3; TRBD1 aligns across 7 bases. There are 18 residues in the CDR3. Trimming removed 0 bases from V and 0 bases from J; junction bases left unmatched: 8. Germline assignment: CDR1 SGHVS and CDR2 FQNEAQ.

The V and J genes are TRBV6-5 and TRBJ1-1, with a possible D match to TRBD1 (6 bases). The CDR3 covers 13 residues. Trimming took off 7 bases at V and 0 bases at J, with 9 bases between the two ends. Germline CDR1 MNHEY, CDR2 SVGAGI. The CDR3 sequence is CASKQGLNTEAFF. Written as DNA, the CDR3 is TGTGCCAGCAAACAGGGCTTGAACACTGAAGCTTTCTTT.

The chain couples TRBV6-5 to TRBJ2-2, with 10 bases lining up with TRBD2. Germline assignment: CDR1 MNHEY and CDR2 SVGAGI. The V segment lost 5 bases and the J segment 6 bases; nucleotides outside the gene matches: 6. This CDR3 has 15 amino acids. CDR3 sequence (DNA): TGTGCCAGCAGTATAGCGGGGGGACTGGCCGGGGAGCTGTTTTTT. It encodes CASSIAGGLAGELFF.

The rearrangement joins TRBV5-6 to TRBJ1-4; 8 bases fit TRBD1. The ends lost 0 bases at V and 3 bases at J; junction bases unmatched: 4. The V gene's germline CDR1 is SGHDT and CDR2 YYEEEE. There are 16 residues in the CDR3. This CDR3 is CASSLGQGYSNEKLFF. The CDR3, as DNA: TGTGCCAGCAGCTTGGGACAGGGGTATTCTAATGAAAAACTGTTTTTT.

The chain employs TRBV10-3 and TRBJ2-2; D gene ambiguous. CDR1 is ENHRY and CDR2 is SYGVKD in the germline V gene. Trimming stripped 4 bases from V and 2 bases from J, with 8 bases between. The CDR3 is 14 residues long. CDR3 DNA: TGTGCCATCAGTGCAAACACCAACACCGGGGAGCTGTTTTTT. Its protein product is CAISANTNTGELFF.

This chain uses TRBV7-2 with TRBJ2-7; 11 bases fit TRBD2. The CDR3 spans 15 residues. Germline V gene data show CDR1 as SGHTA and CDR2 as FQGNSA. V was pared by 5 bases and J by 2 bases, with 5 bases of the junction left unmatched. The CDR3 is CASSAHSGGAYEQYF. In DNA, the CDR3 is TGTGCCAGCAGCGCGCATAGCGGGGGGGCCTACGAGCAGTACTTC.

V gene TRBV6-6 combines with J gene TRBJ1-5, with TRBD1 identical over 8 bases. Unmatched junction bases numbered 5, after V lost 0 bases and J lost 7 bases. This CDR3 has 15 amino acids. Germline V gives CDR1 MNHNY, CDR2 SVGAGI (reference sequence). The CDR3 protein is CASSYSPGGGQPQHF. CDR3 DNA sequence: TGTGCCAGCAGTTACTCACCAGGGGGCGGGCAGCCCCAGCATTTT.

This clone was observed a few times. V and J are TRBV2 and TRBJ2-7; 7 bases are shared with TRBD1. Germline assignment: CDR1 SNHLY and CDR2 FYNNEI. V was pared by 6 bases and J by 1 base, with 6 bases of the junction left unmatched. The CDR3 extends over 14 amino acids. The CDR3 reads CASRGQTISYEQYF. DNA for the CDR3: TGTGCCAGCAGGGGACAGACCATTTCCTACGAGCAGTACTTC.